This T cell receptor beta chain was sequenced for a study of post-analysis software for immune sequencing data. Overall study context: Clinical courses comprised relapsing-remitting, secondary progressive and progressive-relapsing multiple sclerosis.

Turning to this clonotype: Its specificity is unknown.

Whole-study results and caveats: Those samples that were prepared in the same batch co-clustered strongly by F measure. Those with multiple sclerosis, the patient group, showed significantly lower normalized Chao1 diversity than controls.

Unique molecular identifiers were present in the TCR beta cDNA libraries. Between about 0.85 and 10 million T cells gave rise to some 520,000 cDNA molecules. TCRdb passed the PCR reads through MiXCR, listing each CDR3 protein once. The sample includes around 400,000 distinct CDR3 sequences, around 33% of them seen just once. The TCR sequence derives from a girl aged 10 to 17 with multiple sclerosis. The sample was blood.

The CDR3 nucleotides read TGCAGTGCTAGAACACAGATTCGGAATCAGCCCCAGCATTTT. This translates into CSARTQIRNQPQHF. The chain combines TRBV20-1 with TRBJ1-5; the D is unclear. The CDR3 loop spans 14 amino acids. The V end lost 2 bases, the J end lost 4 bases, and 12 bases lay between the germline ends. Germline V gives CDR1 DFQATT, CDR2 SNEGSKA (reference sequence).